These 5 T cell receptor beta chains were sequenced from one sample in a study of T cells in Graves' hyperthyroidism and ophthalmopathy. There were TCR beta CDR3 regions amplified from RNA transcripts. An initial round of RT-PCR targeting the TCR CDR3 relied on the HTBI primer set. Using its own MiXCR run on the multiplex PCR reads, TCRdb lists one record per CDR3 protein. Seen here are about 480,000 distinct CDR3 sequences, approximately 14% observed once, and the top ten hold about 17%. The source material was blood. These receptors all stem from a woman aged 18-29 years with Graves' hyperthyroidism.

This clonotype was observed a few times. The chain is built from TRBV20-1 and TRBJ1-2, with a tentative D call TRBD1 (5 bases). V lost 3 bases and J 4 bases, leaving 15 bases between the germline ends. Germline-derived CDR1 and CDR2 are DFQATT and SNEGSKA (reference sequence). The CDR3 runs 14 residues. This CDR3 is CSASILGVGYGYTF. The CDR3 region has the DNA TGCAGTGCTAGTATCCTGGGGGTGGGCTATGGCTACACCTTC.

This clonotype was recorded many times. The chain recombines TRBV20-1 with TRBJ2-1, with no clear D. Germline V lookup: CDR1 DFQATT, CDR2 SNEGSKA (reference sequence). V lost 2 bases to trimming and J lost 6 bases, with 8 bases between them. This CDR3 is built from 12 residues. For the CDR3, the DNA is TGCAGTGCTAGAAGGTCGAGCAATGAGCAGTTCTTC. Encoded protein: CSARRSSNEQFF.

This clonotype has at least ten counts. The genes are TRBV29-1 and TRBJ1-1; D ambiguous. V gave up 1 base and J gave up 0 bases, with 6 bases separating them. This CDR3 region has 13 residues. CDR1 is SQVTM and CDR2 is ANQGSEA in the germline V gene. Written as DNA, the CDR3 is TGCAGCGTTGAAGTGGAGATGAACACTGAAGCTTTCTTT. It translates to CSVEVEMNTEAFF.

This clonotype showed up just a few times. V gene TRBV10-3 combines with J gene TRBJ2-7; 7 bases map to TRBD1. This CDR3 region has 13 residues. From germline, CDR1 is ENHRY and CDR2 SYGVKD. Trimming removed 7 bases from V and 1 base from J; junction bases left unmatched: 4. Here the CDR3 DNA reads TGTGCCATCAACCCAGGGGGATCCTACGAGCAGTACTTC. It specifies CAINPGGSYEQYF.

This chain uses TRBV14 with TRBJ1-1, with D perhaps TRBD1 (6 bases). The CDR3 runs 13 residues. The V end lost 4 bases, the J end lost 6 bases, and 12 bases lay between the germline ends. Germline assignment: CDR1 SGHDN and CDR2 FVKESK. The chain's CDR3 is CASSRDRHPEAFF. CDR3 nucleotides: TGTGCCAGCAGCCGAGACAGGCACCCTGAAGCTTTCTTT. Based on the CDR3 plus reference TRBV14 and TRBJ1-1, the full variable domain is EAGVTQFPSHSVIEKGQTVTLRCDPISGHDNLYWYRRVMGKEIKFLLHFVKESKQDESGMPNNRFLAERTGGTYSTLKVQPAELEDSGVYFCASSRDRHPEAFFGQGTRLTVV.